The rows below give T cell receptor beta chains drawn from one sample of a study of blood T cell repertoires in COVID-19. Some clones are missing from TCRdb's copy, which holds only in-frame ones; the method was immunoSEQ multiplex PCR. Among approximately 250,000 clones, more than 70% were seen once, and the ten largest hold 2% to 3%. The sequenced sample consisted of PBMCs or T cells enriched from blood (not recorded which). These receptors originate from a woman between 40 and 55 years old with acute COVID-19. CDR3s include the opening cysteine and the closing phenylalanine or tryptophan. The D gene is left open where the match is weak. Some rows have no size entry. The others give once, few or many, or a class for an expanded clone.

TRBD1 TRBJ1-6 TRBV4-3 NA TGCGCCAGCAGCCAACAGGGGGCATATAATTCACCCCTCCACTTT CASSQQGAYNSPLHF
NA TRBJ2-1 TRBV2 NA TGTGCCAGCATGGGACCGGGGGTGGATGAGCAGTTCTTC CASMGPGVDEQFF
NA TRBJ2-3 TRBV2 NA TGTGCCAGCAGTGAAGACAGAAGCACAGATACGCAGTATTTT CASSEDRSTDTQYF
NA TRBJ1-1 TRBV28 NA TGTGCCAGCAGTTTGGGGGGGCTCACTGAAGCTTTCTTT CASSLGGLTEAFF
NA TRBJ2-3 TRBV4-3 few TGCGCCAGCAGCCAAGCGGTCGGACAAAGCACAGATACGCAGTATTTT CASSQAVGQSTDTQYF
NA TRBJ1-3 TRBV5-6 few TGTGCCAGCCGAACCGGGACATCTGGAAACACCATATATTTT CASRTGTSGNTIYF
NA TRBJ2-1 TRBV5-1 NA TGCGCCAGCAGCCCCCAGACAGACTACAATGAGCAGTTCTTC CASSPQTDYNEQFF
NA TRBJ2-1 TRBV7-9 NA TGTGCCAGCAGCCATCAGGGTCCGCAGTTCTTC CASSHQGPQFF
NA TRBJ2-5 TRBV5-4 NA TGTGCCAGCTCTGACGGCGGGACGACTCAAGAGACCCAGTACTTC CASSDGGTTQETQYF
TRBD2 TRBJ2-1 TRBV30 few TGTGCCTGGAGCTCCTCCGGGACTAGCCCCTACAATGAGCAGTTCTTC CAWSSSGTSPYNEQFF
NA TRBJ1-6 TRBV5-4 NA TGTGCCAGCAGCTTCGCCGACAGCCTAAATTCACCCCTCCACTTT CASSFADSLNSPLHF
TRBD1 TRBJ1-3 TRBV19 NA TGTGCCATTGGACAGGGGCTATCTGGAAACACCATATATTTT CAIGQGLSGNTIYF
NA TRBJ1-2 TRBV29-1 NA TGCAGCGTTCCCCACCCTGCTGGACAGTACTATGGCTACACCTTC CSVPHPAGQYYGYTF
NA TRBJ2-4 TRBV27 NA TGTGCCACCCTAAACGGAGCCAAAAACATTCAGTACTTC CATLNGAKNIQYF
NA TRBJ2-2 TRBV11-2 NA TGTGCCAGCTGCTTAGAGGGAGGAAGGACCGGGGAGCTGTTTTTT CASCLEGGRTGELFF
TRBD2 TRBJ2-2 TRBV6-6 NA TGTGCCAGCAGTCCGGAACTAGCGGGGCCAAAGAACACCGGGGAGCTGTTTTTT CASSPELAGPKNTGELFF
TRBD1 TRBJ1-2 TRBV6-4 NA TGTGCCAGCAACGAAGACCCGAGGGGACAGGGGGCTAGTCGGTATGGCTACACCTTC CASNEDPRGQGASRYGYTF
NA TRBJ1-1 TRBV9 NA TGTGCCAGCGATACTCCCGGCACTGAAGCTTTCTTT CASDTPGTEAFF
TRBD1 TRBJ2-7 TRBV7-2 NA TGTGCCAGCAGCCTCCAGGGGGCCCTATCCTACGAGCAGTACTTC CASSLQGALSYEQYF
TRBD2 TRBJ2-1 TRBV7-2 NA TGTGCCAGCAGCTTGGGACTAGCGGGCCAAAATGAGCAGTTCTTC CASSLGLAGQNEQFF
TRBD1 TRBJ1-2 TRBV28 NA TGTGCCAGCTCTTCCTCGACAGGGGGCTATGGCTACACCTTC CASSSSTGGYGYTF
TRBD1 TRBJ2-7 TRBV11-2 NA TGTGCCAGCAGCTCCTCCGGGACAGGGGTCTGGGACGAGCAGTACTTC CASSSSGTGVWDEQYF
NA TRBJ2-5 TRBV7-2 once TGTGCCAGCAGCTTACAGGTTCAAGAGACCCAGTACTTC CASSLQVQETQYF
TRBD1 TRBJ1-4 TRBV19 few TGTGCCAGTAGTATAGTGGGACAGCACTCTAATGAAAAACTGTTTTTT CASSIVGQHSNEKLFF
NA TRBJ1-2 TRBV10-2 NA TGCGCCAGCAGTGAGGGCAGGGCAAACCACTATGGCTACACCTTC CASSEGRANHYGYTF
NA TRBJ1-3 TRBV9 NA TGTGCCAGCAGCCCGGGACACTCCTCTGGAAACACCATATATTTT CASSPGHSSGNTIYF
NA TRBJ2-3 TRBV3-1/TRBV3-2 NA TGTGCCAGCAGAAGCTACCTCTCGACAGATACGCAGTATTTT CASRSYLSTDTQYF
NA TRBJ2-7 TRBV6-5 NA TGTGCCAGCAGCCTCGGACAGTCCTACGAGCAGTACTTC CASSLGQSYEQYF
NA TRBJ1-5 TRBV30 NA TGTGCCTGGAGTGTAAGGCAGGGTTATCAGCCCCAGCATTTT CAWSVRQGYQPQHF
NA TRBJ1-2 TRBV18 NA TGTGCCAGCTCACCAGGTCCCACCCCGGATGGCTACACCTTC CASSPGPTPDGYTF
NA TRBJ1-3 TRBV6-5 NA TGTGCCAGCAGCGTCCGGGGAGATACTGGAAACACCATATATTTT CASSVRGDTGNTIYF
NA TRBJ1-1 TRBV2 once TGTGCCAGCAACCCGACTGGGAACACTGAAGCTTTCTTT CASNPTGNTEAFF